This TCR beta chain was documented in a study of human T cells and chemical hapten exposure (dated by TCRdb to about 2021). Study-wide context: For sensitization, 2% DPC in acetone was applied to a 2 cm by 2 cm area of upper inner arm skin. The study tracked peripheral blood TCR repertoire changes in vivo during primary and secondary sensitization to the hapten diphenylcyclopropenone (DPC) in alopecia patients. Blood samples were taken from patients before sensitization (week 0) and at 2, 6 and about 24 weeks after DPC sensitization. For TCR sequencing, blood came from 25 to 35 alopecia patients at anywhere from one to four time points (pre-sensitization, 2, 6 and 24 weeks). Most of the patients in the cohort were female, and the cohort covered alopecia areata with under or over 50% scalp involvement, alopecia totalis and alopecia universalis. Patients additionally received weekly therapeutic DPC doses to the scalp throughout the approximately 22-week study period. The libraries were sequenced as a pool, and the TCR yield per sample differed mostly because of small variations in library volumes within the pool. Patch testing was performed on the upper back with Finn chambers containing 0.01% DPC, and the patch tests were scored after 6 days according to International Contact Dermatitis Research Group standards.

Library method: RACE. Instrument used: NextSeq 500. During library preparation, unique molecular identifiers were attached to individual cDNA molecules so that TCRs could be counted in a quantitative, reproducible way. From each blood RNA sample, both TCR alpha and TCR beta chains were sequenced. The paper's processing steps were these. Samples had a median of about 96,000 TCRs, with a range from roughly 23,224 to 700,000. V, J and CDR3 annotation of the TCR reads was carried out using the Decombinator software suite. For PS versus PT1 abundance plots, all samples were subsampled to the same number of TCRs (28,000). TCRs were defined as expanded if absent before sensitization and observed at least eight times at the 2-week time point. TCRdb ran its own pipeline on the public reads, namely fastp trimming at Q25 and MiXCR clone calling, and kept in-frame beta chains. Identical CDR3 protein sequences are pooled into one entry, listed with their most common genes and DNA. It is TCRdb's table, rather than the study itself, that gives the V and J calls and clone size. For this sample the table gives about 110,000 distinct CDR3 sequences, of which about a tenth were detected only once. About 3.4% of the sample rests with the top ten.

General findings and caveats noted by the study authors: DPC sensitization did not change the number of TCRs with a frequency above 1 in 1000, and there was no evidence of changes in global repertoire structure. Patch test score correlated positively with the number of PT1 expanded TCRs, reaching significance at thresholds 8, 16 and 32 but not at 4. Expanded TCRs formed significantly more large CDR3 similarity clusters than pre-sensitization or healthy control sets, consistent with antigen-driven responses. Alopecia, a presumed autoimmune disease, was present in all patients, so the immune response of the patients might differ from that of healthy individuals. Repeated subsampling changed both the strength of the expansion versus patch-test correlation and the threshold at which that correlation became significant.

The germline V gene encodes CDR1 LNHNV and CDR2 YYDKDF (reference sequence). Relative to germline, V is 6 bases shorter and J is 15 bases shorter, with 21 bases between their ends. The CDR3 covers 13 residues, taking in both the cysteine and the phenylalanine. This entry keeps only the CDR3 DNA: 39 bases, framed from base 1. In its sample, this clonotype was seen many times. What this receptor recognizes is not known. There are no base qualities to consult, and no much larger clone falls within one base. Sample time point, as interpreted from the label and publication: patch test 2, 6 weeks after DPC sensitization. This sample's treatment or condition label indicates: therapeutic diphenylcyclopropenone sensitization with weekly scalp DPC. At every patch-test visit, the blood draw took place before the patch test was put on. Eligible patients were aged 18 to 70, diagnosed with alopecia, deemed suitable for DPC therapy, and excluded if pregnant. Unfractionated whole blood was collected in Tempus Blood RNA tubes, and total RNA was extracted from that blood.

Recombination joined TRBV15 with TRBJ1-5; a tentative D match to TRBD1 spans 5 bases. This clonotype was obtained from a woman in her thirties or forties with alopecia areata. Some clones in this sample may be carry-over from other donors' samples. Source: whole blood, taken in connection with sensitization to the hapten diphenylcyclopropenone (DPC). For the CDR3, the sequence is CATSPGTGGTTHF. The DNA reads as follows: TGTGCCACCAGTCCGGGGACGGGTGGTACGACGCATTTT.